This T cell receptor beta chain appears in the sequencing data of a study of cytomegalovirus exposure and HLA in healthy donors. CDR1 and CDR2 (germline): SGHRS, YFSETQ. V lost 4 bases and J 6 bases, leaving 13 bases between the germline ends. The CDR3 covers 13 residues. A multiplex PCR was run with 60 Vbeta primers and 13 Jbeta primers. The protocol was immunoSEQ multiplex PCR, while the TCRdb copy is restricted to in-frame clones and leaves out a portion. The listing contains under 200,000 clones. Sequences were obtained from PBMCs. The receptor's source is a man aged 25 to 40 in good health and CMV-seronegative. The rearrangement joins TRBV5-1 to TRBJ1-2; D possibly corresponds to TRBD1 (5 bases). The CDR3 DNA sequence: TGCGCCAGCAGCACCGGCGGGGGTAATGGCTACACCTTC. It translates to CASSTGGGNGYTF. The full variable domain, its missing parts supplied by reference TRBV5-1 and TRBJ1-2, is KAGVTQTPRYLIKTRGQQVTLSCSPISGHRSVSWYQQTPGQGLQFLFEYFSETQRNKGNFPGRFSGRQFSNSRSEMNVSTLELGDSALYLCASSTGGGNGYTFGSGTRLTVV.